The T cell receptor (beta chain) described here comes from a study of memory CD4+ T cells and cytomegalovirus serostatus. Study background: Healthy Belgian adult donors included fewer than 10 CMV-positive and 24 CMV-negative people. Study-wide findings and caveats: A US-trained random forest predicted CMV serostatus with median AUC roughly 0.91.

As regards this clone: The antigen is undetermined.

The germline V gene encodes CDR1 MRHNA and CDR2 SNTAGT. Losses at the gene ends were 8 bases for V and 4 bases for J; bases not matched to a gene: 8. This CDR3 comprises 14 residues. The sort gate was single viable CD3+CD4+CD8-CD45RO+ cells for memory CD4+ T cells. Per the authors' pipeline: After removing out-of-frame reads, approximately 2.2 million distinct TCRbeta sequences remained. The protocol was immunoSEQ multiplex PCR, while the TCRdb copy is restricted to in-frame clones and leaves out a portion. V, J and clone size reflect that table, while D and trimming were determined from the DNA. The sample shows 60,000 to 70,000 clones, about three quarters of them seen only once.

The TCR sequence derives from an adult in good health and CMV-seronegative. Some clones in this sample may be carry-over from other donors' samples. The gene calls are TRBV6-4 and TRBJ2-7; 10 nucleotides line up with TRBD1. The sample was memory CD4+ T cells from blood. The CDR3 reads CASAGQGPPYEQYF. The DNA of the CDR3 is TGTGCCAGCGCGGGACAGGGGCCTCCATACGAGCAGTACTTC.